This T cell receptor beta chain was sequenced in a study of blood T cell repertoires in COVID-19 (dated by TCRdb to the early 2020s). In terms of the full investigation: The collaborator samples originated in the United States, Italy and Spain and spanned the acute and convalescent phases of COVID-19. The prospective study material was composed of cDNA or gDNA derived from T cells, B-cell-depleted T cells, or PBMCs. Deeply sampled blood TCRbeta repertoires from subjects exposed to, actively infected with, or recovered from COVID-19 were included in the dataset. The repertoires were made available in a free public database intended to serve as a resource for research on the immune response to SARS-CoV-2. Samples came from the ongoing ImmuneRACE study (first 160 participants) plus 1,254 subjects from 6 global collaborators. A de-identified subject ID, COVID-19 status, age in years and sex were almost always included in the sample metadata. HLA class I and class II types, where available, came from metadata supplied by the sample provider rather than from assay-based typing. What the authors observed across the whole study: The quantity of clinical and demographic metadata differed by source and by participant and was supplied without curation.

Between the V and J ends, shortened by 0 bases and 0 bases respectively, the junction contains 10 bases. The CDR3, cysteine through phenylalanine, is 16 amino acids long. The retained sequence is limited to the CDR3, 48 bases, with the frame set at the first base. CDR1 SGHNT and CDR2 YYREEE are derived from the germline V gene (reference sequence). Points on this clone: What antigen it recognizes has not been identified. Base-call qualities are not available, and no considerably larger clone is one nucleotide away.

TCRbeta CDR3 regions were amplified from genomic DNA using the immunoSEQ Assay, a bias-controlled multiplex PCR. From the authors' description of their analysis: The number of nucleated cells in each sample was estimated from the amplification of reference gene primers within the assay. To quantify the absolute abundance of each unique TCRbeta CDR3 rearrangement, sequence reads were collapsed and filtered. For each sample, productive Simpson clonality was calculated as the square root of Simpson's diversity index over productive rearrangements. The table comes from immuneACCESS by way of TCRdb, which keeps in-frame sequences with V and J called. Part of the clones is missing from these tables; in studies checked, under half for an unresolved V gene and the rest for unknown reasons. V and J calls and clone size are copied from that table; D and trimming were computed from the DNA. The sample profile shows about 170,000 clones; approximately 91% of them were found once. The ten largest clones add up to 0.77% of the sample.

In the prospective study, participants were roughly 18 to 95 years old, resided in approximately 22 geographic areas of the United States, and were enrolled through a virtual design. To assign participants to cohorts, the prospective study relied on clinical history that participants themselves reported in a screening survey and a study questionnaire. Recovered participants in ImmuneRACE Cohort 3 were defined by two consecutive negative NP/OP PCR tests, clearance by a healthcare professional, or resolution of symptoms. Mobile phlebotomists in the prospective study collected whole blood, serum and a nasopharyngeal or oropharyngeal swab from every participant. Over a roughly 2-month period, participants in the prospective study had the option of providing additional blood draws and questionnaires. Before DNA extraction, blood samples from the prospective study were shipped at room temperature or frozen.

Material for sequencing was PBMCs or T cells enriched from blood (not recorded which). The chain is assembled from TRBV5-4 and TRBJ2-1; no D gene is confidently identified. This TCR derives from a woman in her late teens or twenties who had recovered from COVID-19. The bases read TGTGCCAGCAGCTTGGAACTCCGAAGCTCCTACAATGAGCAGTTCTTC. Translated, this is CASSLELRSSYNEQFF.